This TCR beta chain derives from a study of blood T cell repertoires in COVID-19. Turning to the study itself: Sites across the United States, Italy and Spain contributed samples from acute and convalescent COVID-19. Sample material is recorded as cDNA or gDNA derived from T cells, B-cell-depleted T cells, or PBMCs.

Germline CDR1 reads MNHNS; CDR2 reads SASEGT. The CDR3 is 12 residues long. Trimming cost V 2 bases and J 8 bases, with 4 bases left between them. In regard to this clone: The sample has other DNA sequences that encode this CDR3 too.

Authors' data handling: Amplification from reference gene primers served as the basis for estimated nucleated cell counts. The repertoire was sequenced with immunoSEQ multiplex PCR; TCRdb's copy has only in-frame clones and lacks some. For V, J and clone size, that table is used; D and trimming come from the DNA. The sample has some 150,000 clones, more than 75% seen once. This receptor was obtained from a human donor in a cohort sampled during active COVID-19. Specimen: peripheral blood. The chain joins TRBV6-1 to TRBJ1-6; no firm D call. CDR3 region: CASSESDSPLHF. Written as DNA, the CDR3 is TGTGCCAGCAGTGAATCGGATTCACCCCTCCACTTT.